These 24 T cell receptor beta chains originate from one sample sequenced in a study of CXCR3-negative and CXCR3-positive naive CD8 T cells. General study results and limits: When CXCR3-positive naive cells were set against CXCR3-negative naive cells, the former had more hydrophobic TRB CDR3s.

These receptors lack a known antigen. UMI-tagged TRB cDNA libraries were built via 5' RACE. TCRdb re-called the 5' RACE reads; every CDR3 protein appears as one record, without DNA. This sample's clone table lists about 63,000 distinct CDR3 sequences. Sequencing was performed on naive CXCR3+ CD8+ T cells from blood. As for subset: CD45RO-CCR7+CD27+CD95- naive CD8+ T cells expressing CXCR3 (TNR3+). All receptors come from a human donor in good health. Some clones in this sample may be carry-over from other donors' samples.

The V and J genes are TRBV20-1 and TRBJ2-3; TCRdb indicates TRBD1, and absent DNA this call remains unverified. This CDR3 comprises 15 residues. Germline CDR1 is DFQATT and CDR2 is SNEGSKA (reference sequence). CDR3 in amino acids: CSARWTGPSTDTQYF.

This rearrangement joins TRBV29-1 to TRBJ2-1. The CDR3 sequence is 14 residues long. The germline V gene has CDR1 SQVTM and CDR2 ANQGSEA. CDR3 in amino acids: CSVELLDPYNEQFF.

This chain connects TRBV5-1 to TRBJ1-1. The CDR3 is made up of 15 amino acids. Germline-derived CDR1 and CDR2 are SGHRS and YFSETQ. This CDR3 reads CASSWGTVSGTEAFF.

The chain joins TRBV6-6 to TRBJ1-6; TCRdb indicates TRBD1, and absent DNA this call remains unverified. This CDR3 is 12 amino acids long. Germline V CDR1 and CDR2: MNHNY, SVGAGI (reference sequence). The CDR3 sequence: CASSYTGAPLHF.

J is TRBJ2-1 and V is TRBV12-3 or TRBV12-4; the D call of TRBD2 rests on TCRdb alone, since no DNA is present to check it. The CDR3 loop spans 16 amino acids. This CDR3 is CASSTPGTSAYNEQFF.

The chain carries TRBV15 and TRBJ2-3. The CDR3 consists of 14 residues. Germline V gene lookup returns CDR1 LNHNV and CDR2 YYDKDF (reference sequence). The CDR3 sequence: CATSPPLHPDTQYF. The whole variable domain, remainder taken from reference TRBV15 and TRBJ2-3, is DAMVIQNPRYQVTQFGKPVTLSCSQTLNHNVMYWYQQKSSQAPKLLFHYYDKDFNNEADTPDNFQSRRPNTSFCFLDIRSPGLGDTAMYLCATSPPLHPDTQYFGPGTRLTVL.

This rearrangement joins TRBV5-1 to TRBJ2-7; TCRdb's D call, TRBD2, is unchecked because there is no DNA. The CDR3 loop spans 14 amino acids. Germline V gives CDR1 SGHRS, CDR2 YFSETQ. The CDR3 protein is CASSLGTTAYEQYF.

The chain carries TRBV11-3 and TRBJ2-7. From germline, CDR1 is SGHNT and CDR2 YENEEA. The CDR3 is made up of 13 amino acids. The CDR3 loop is CASSLGGSYEQYF.

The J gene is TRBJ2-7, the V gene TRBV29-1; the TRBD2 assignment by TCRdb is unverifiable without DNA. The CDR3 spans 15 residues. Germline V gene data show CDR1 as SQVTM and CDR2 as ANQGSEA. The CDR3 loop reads CSVVPAGPSSYEQYF.

The CDR3 loop reads CATKGPRAGGRTDTQYF. The chain is built from TRBV15 and TRBJ2-3; the TRBD1 assignment by TCRdb is unverifiable without DNA. Germline V gives CDR1 LNHNV, CDR2 YYDKDF (reference sequence). This CDR3 region has 17 residues.

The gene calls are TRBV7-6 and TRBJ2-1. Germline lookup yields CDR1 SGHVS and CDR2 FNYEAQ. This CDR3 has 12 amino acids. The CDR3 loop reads CASGGEGNEQFF.

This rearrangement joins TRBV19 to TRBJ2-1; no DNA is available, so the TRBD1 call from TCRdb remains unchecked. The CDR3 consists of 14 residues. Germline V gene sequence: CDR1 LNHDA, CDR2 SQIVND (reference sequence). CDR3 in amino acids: CATHSGLPYNEQFF.

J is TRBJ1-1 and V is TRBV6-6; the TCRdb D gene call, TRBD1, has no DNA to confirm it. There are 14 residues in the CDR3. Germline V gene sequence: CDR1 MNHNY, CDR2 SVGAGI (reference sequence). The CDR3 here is CASSYLDRGTEAFF.

This CDR3 reads CASSLGVEAFF. V and J are TRBV7-9 and TRBJ1-1. The CDR3 is 11 residues long. Germline V gene lookup returns CDR1 SEHNR and CDR2 FQNEAQ (reference sequence).

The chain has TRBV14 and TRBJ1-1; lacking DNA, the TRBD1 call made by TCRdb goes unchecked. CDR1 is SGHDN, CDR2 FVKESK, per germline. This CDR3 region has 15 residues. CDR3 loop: CASSPLVSGAPEAFF. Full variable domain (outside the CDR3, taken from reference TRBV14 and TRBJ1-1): EAGVTQFPSHSVIEKGQTVTLRCDPISGHDNLYWYRRVMGKEIKFLLHFVKESKQDESGMPNNRFLAERTGGTYSTLKVQPAELEDSGVYFCASSPLVSGAPEAFFGQGTRLTVV.

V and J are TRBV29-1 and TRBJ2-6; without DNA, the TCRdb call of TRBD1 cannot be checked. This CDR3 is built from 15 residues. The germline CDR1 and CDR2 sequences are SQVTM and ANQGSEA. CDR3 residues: CSVEEDSVFPNVLTF. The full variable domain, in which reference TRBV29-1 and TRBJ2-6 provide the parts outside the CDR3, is SAVISQKPSRDICQRGTSLTIQCQVDSQVTMMFWYRQQPGQSLTLIATANQGSEATYESGFVIDKFPISRPNLTFSTLTVSNMSPEDSSIYLCSVEEDSVFPNVLTFGAGSRLTVL.

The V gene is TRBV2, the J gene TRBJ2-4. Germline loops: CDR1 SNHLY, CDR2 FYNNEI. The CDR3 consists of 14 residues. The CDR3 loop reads CASSDYLAKNIQYF.

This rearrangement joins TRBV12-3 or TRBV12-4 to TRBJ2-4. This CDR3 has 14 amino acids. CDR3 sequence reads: CASSLGIAKNIQYF.

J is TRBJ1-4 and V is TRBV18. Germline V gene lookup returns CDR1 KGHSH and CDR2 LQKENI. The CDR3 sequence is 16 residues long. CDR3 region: CASSEVRRATNEKLFF.

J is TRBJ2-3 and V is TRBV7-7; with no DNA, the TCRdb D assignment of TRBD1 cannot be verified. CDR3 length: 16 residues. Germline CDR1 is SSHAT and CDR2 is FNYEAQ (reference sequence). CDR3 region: CASSLGTGGGQDTQYF.

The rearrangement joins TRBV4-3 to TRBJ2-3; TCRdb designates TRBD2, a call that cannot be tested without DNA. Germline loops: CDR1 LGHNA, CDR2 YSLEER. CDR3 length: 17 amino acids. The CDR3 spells CASSQVLAGGPTDTQYF.

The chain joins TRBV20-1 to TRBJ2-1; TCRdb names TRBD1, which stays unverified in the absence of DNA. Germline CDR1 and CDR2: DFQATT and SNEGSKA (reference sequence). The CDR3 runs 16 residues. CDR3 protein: CSAREDQGAPYNEQFF.

The CDR3 is CAISEEQVNTEAFF. This chain uses TRBV10-3 with TRBJ1-1; TCRdb picks TRBD1, but there is no DNA to check that call. The CDR3 length is 14 residues. CDR1 is ENHRY and CDR2 is SYGVKD in the germline V gene.

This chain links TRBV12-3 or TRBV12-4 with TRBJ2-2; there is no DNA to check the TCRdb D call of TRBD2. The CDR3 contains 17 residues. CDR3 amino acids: CASRSSSGGGDTGELFF.